The clone carrying this T cell receptor beta chain was recorded once. The sample belongs to a study of cytomegalovirus exposure and HLA in healthy donors. On the study more broadly: The 100 to 150 validation repertoires and the approximately 700 first-cohort repertoires shared a platform, a later analysis reported.

Germline V lookup: CDR1 SNHLY, CDR2 FYNNEI. This CDR3 region has 15 residues. The V and J ends lost 6 bases and 2 bases, in that order; junction bases with no gene match: 10. The table came from immunoSEQ multiplex PCR; TCRdb's copy has only in-frame clones and leaves some out. The top ten hold 0.55% to 0.8% of the sample, which has around 70,000 clones, around 95% seen once. The sequence was collected from a woman between 18 and 30 years old in good health and CMV-seronegative. The J gene is TRBJ2-7, the V gene TRBV2; TRBD2 matches 7 bases. Sequences were obtained from PBMCs. The CDR3 spells CASSKSGGKTYEQYF. The CDR3 nucleotides read TGTGCCAGCAGCAAGTCCGGGGGGAAAACCTACGAGCAGTACTTC.